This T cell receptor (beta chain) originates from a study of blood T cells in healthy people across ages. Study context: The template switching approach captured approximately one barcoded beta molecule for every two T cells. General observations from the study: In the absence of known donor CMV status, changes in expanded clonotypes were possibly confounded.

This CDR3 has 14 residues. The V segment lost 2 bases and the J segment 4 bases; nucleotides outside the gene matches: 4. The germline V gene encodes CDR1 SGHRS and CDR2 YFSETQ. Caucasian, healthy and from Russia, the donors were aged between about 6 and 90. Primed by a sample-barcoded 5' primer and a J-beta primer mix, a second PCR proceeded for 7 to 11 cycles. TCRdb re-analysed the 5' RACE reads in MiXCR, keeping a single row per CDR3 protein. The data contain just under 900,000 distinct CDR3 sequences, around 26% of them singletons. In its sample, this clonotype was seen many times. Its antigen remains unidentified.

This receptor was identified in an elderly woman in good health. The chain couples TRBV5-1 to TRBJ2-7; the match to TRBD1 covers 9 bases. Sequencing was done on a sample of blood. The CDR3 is CASSLTGQGYEQYF. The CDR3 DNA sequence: TGCGCCAGCAGCTTAACGGGACAGGGATACGAGCAGTACTTC. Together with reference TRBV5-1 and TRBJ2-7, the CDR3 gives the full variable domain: KAGVTQTPRYLIKTRGQQVTLSCSPISGHRSVSWYQQTPGQGLQFLFEYFSETQRNKGNFPGRFSGRQFSNSRSEMNVSTLELGDSALYLCASSLTGQGYEQYFGPGTRLTVT.